This TCR beta chain stems from a study of beta chain features in type 1 diabetes. Overall study results and limits: Shortening that was moderate but significant affected the TCRB CDR3s of Type 1 diabetes patients in all four CD4+ subsets. Naive, central memory and Treg TCRB repertoires appeared more alike in patients than in healthy donors.

TCRB transcripts that were expressed got sequenced, as all of the isolated RNA had been reverse transcribed. Measured with immunoSEQ multiplex PCR; TCRdb has only the in-frame clones, and not every one. This table has over 150,000 clones, around 8.4% appearing once. Notes on this clone: Antigen: not known. Sequence at one end of the junction differs from germline and may be a read error.

The CDR3 is 14 residues long. Per the germline V gene, CDR1 is MGHRA and CDR2 is YSYEKL. Sampling consisted of one heparinised blood draw per donor, averaging about 116 mL. Sorted populations were all over 98% pure. V and J are TRBV4-1 and TRBJ1-2; maybe TRBD1 (5 bases). The specimen sequenced was central memory CD4+ T cells from blood. The clonotype originates from a woman aged 18-29 years with type 1 diabetes. The CDR3 is CASSQVETVYGYTF. The CDR3 nucleotides read TGTGCCAGCAGCCAAGTCGAGACAGTTTATGGCTACACCTTC.